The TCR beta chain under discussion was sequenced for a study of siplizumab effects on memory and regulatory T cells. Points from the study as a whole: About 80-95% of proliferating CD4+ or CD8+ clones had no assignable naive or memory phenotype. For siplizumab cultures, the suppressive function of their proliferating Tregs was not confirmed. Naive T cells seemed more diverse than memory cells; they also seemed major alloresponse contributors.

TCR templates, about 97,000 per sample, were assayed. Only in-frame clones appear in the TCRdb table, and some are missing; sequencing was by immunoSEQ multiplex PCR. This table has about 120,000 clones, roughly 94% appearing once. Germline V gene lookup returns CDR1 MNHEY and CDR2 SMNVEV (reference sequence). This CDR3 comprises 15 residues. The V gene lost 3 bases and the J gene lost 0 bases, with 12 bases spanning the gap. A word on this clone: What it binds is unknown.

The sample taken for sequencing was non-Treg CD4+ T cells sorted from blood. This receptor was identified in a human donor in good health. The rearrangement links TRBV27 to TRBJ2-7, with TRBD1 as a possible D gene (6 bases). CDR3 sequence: CASSLRGDTSYEQYF. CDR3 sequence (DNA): TGTGCCAGCAGTTTGCGAGGGGACACCTCCTACGAGCAGTACTTC.